The sequence of this TCR beta chain was determined in a study of PD-1 blockade in classical Hodgkin lymphoma. Study findings and constraints: The baseline diversity of complete responders showed similarity to that of newly diagnosed patients.

This CDR3 comprises 13 residues. Germline-derived CDR1 and CDR2 are MDHEN and SYDVKM. The ends lost 5 bases at V and 3 bases at J; junction bases unmatched: 2. Described time point: cycle 4 day 1 (C4D1), after more than five weeks of nivolumab. All trial patients relapsed after autologous stem cell transplantation. The investigators isolated CD8+ T cells from thawed PBMCs using magnetic negative selection. Clones were read by immunoSEQ multiplex PCR, and TCRdb kept only the in-frame ones, dropping some. The table has about 9,900 clones, under 80% seen once. Regarding this clone: Its antigen is undetermined.

This chain joins TRBV28 and TRBJ1-1, with 8 bases matching TRBD1. Sequenced here: CD8+ T cells from blood, sampled before the fourth cycle of nivolumab. The receptor's source is a human donor with classical Hodgkin lymphoma. CDR3 in amino acids: CASSDRGYTEAFF. DNA for the CDR3: TGTGCCAGCAGTGACAGGGGTTACACTGAAGCTTTCTTT.